This TCR beta chain was recovered during a study of cytomegalovirus exposure and HLA in healthy donors. Points from the study as a whole: The number of N-insertions in an Asian-associated ancestry cluster was reportedly below the 666-donor mean in a later analysis. Reportedly, diagnosis of cytomegalovirus status by the classifier showed high specificity and sensitivity.

A remark on this clone: Its target is not known.

A multiplex PCR was run with 60 Vbeta primers and 13 Jbeta primers. As originally analysed: Approximately 73 million unique TCR beta chains, roughly 10 million shared, were counted in a later analysis. Profiled with immunoSEQ multiplex PCR; TCRdb holds only in-frame clones, not every one. V, J and clone size derive from that table, while D and trimming were established from the DNA sequence. The data contain about 230,000 clones, approximately 82% of them seen just once; the ten biggest clones take up approximately 0.5%. When sampled, the donors appeared nominally healthy, though they likely had unrecorded immune exposures. What was sequenced was PBMCs. The TCR sequence derives from a woman aged 40 to 50 in good health and CMV-seronegative.

CDR3 loop: CAISESGGAFYNEQFF. DNA for the CDR3: TGTGCCATCAGTGAGTCCGGCGGGGCTTTCTACAATGAGCAGTTCTTC. The chain uses TRBV10-3 and TRBJ2-1; TRBD2 is a possible D gene (6 bases). The germline CDR1 and CDR2 sequences are ENHRY and SYGVKD. Trimming took off 0 bases at V and 3 bases at J, with 12 bases between the two ends. CDR3 length equals 16 residues.